This paragraph reports one T cell receptor beta chain. Time point specified: peripheral blood 6 weeks after treatment start. This entry is derived from a study of PD-L1 blockade in urothelial cancer. Background on the study: Patients started atezolizumab in 2014, 1,200 mg intravenously every 3 weeks. There were a median of approximately 150,000 T cells in blood samples.

The templates were synthetic TCR analogs, and they were spiked into each PCR. Repertoires were generated with immunoSEQ multiplex PCR, while TCRdb's copy carries only in-frame clones and drops some. The table lists approximately 28,000 clones, about 85% of them singletons. CDR3 length: 16 residues. CDR1 and CDR2 from the germline V gene are SGHDT and YYEEEE. V lost 4 bases to trimming and J lost 5 bases; unmatched junction nucleotides: 8. The source was PBMCs, collected around atezolizumab (anti-PD-L1) treatment. The J gene is TRBJ2-5, the V gene TRBV5-6; 13 nucleotides align to TRBD2. This sequence originates from a man aged 65-85 years with urothelial cancer. The CDR3 DNA is TGTGCCAGCAGCCCCGAGACTAGCGGGGGGTTTGAGACCCAGTACTTC. Translated: CASSPETSGGFETQYF.